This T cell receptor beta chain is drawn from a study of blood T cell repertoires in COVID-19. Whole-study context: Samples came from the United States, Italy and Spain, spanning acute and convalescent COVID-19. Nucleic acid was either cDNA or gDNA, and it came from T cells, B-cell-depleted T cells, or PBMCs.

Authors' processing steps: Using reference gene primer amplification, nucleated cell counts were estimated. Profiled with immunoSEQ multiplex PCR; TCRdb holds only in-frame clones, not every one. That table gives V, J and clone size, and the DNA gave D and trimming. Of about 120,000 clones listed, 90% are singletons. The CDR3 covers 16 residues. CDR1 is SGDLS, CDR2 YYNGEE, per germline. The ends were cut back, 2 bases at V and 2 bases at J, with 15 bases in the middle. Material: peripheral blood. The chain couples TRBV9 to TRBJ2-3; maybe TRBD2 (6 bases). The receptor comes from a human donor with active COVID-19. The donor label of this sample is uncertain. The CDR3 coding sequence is TGTGCCAGCAGCGTCGATCCGCGGGGACCCACAGATACGCAGTATTTT. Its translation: CASSVDPRGPTDTQYF.